This record looks at one TCR beta chain sequence and its context. The data stem from a study of T cells in Graves' hyperthyroidism and ophthalmopathy. TCR beta CDR3 sequences were amplified from RNA transcripts. A first-round RT-PCR of the TCR CDR3 used the HTBI primer set. MiXCR, applied by TCRdb to the multiplex PCR reads, yields one record per CDR3 protein. The table has under 550,000 distinct CDR3 sequences, roughly an eighth seen once. Germline loops: CDR1 MDHEN, CDR2 SYDVKM. The CDR3 spans 16 residues. Unmatched junction bases numbered 6, after V lost 5 bases and J lost 6 bases. The sample consisted of blood. The chain couples TRBV28 to TRBJ2-5, with 16 bases lining up with TRBD2. The sequence was collected from a woman aged 18-29 years with Graves' hyperthyroidism. CDR3 DNA sequence: TGTGCCAGCAGTCCGGGGACTAGCGGGAGGGTGAAGACCCAGTACTTC. This sequence encodes CASSPGTSGRVKTQYF.